This T cell receptor (beta chain) was retrieved from a study of regulatory T cells in long-lasting Graves disease. CDR3 size: 15 residues. Trimming removed 4 bases at V and 3 bases at J, with 17 bases between. Germline V lookup: CDR1 SGDLS, CDR2 YYNGEE. With iRepertoire HTBI primers and Arm-PCR of CDR3 regions, TCR beta libraries were built. Authors' analysis steps: Identified segments across samples numbered 60 or so TRBV and approximately 14 TRBJ. TCRdb independently ran MiXCR on the multiplex PCR reads; one entry per CDR3 protein. The authors' filters were not applied to this entry. The sample has about 340,000 distinct CDR3 sequences, about 18% seen once. As concerns this clonotype: Its antigen is unidentified. Being one base from a much bigger clone, this may be a read error.

General study results and limits: TRBV28, TRBJ1-2 and TRBJ2-5 emerged as the favored segments in persistent disease.

Time point specified: persistent/refractory GD, antithyroid drugs over 5 years with positive TRAb. The TCR library was made from RNA that had been extracted from PBMCs in TRIzol. Sequenced material: peripheral blood mononuclear cells (PBMCs), taken when the disease was refractory, from a patient treated with antithyroid drugs. J is TRBJ2-7 and V is TRBV9, with a possible D match to TRBD2 (5 bases). The source of this sequence is a female donor with Graves disease. The CDR3 DNA reads as TGTGCCAGCAGCCCGACCACTAGAACCAACTACGAGCAGTACTTC. It yields the protein CASSPTTRTNYEQYF.